A single sample gave rise to the 20 T cell receptor beta chains below, sequenced in a study of T cells in localized non-small cell lung cancer. Method: immunoSEQ multiplex PCR; TCRdb's copy keeps in-frame clones and lacks some. This sample has around 140,000 clones, with around 90% found just once. Sequences were derived from peripheral blood, sampled before any cancer treatment. The receptors stem from a female donor older than 55 with stage I lung adenocarcinoma.

A few counts support this clone. The V gene is TRBV7-8, the J gene TRBJ2-7, with D maybe TRBD2 (6 bases). The germline V gene has CDR1 SGHVS and CDR2 FQNEAQ. With 5 bases removed from V and 6 bases from J, the gap between germline ends came to 14 bases. The CDR3 has 13 residues. In DNA, the CDR3 is TGTGCCAGCAGCCAAGATGGGGGAGGCGAGCAGTACTTC. It yields the protein CASSQDGGGEQYF.

This clone was picked up one time. This chain connects TRBV11-2 to TRBJ1-3; unclear D gene. Per germline, CDR1 SGHAT and CDR2 FQNNGV. The CDR3 runs to 15 residues. Trimming pared 0 bases from V and 0 bases from J, leaving 6 bases between. The CDR3 protein is CASSLDGTSGNTIYF. The CDR3 DNA reads as TGTGCCAGCAGCTTAGACGGAACCTCTGGAAACACCATATATTTT.

This chain uses TRBV11-2 with TRBJ2-7; D not resolved. The germline V gene has CDR1 SGHAT and CDR2 FQNNGV. The CDR3 length is 13 residues. Trimming shortened V by 1 base and J by 4 bases, and 8 bases separated the two germline ends. For the CDR3, the DNA is TGTGCCAGCAGCTTAGGGCAGCGATACGAGCAGTACTTC. Translated: CASSLGQRYEQYF.

V gene TRBV29-1 combines with J gene TRBJ2-3; the match to TRBD1 covers 8 bases. Unmatched junction bases numbered 11, after V lost 0 bases and J lost 6 bases. In germline, CDR1 is SQVTM, CDR2 ANQGSEA. The CDR3 runs to 16 residues. The CDR3 DNA follows: TGCAGCGTTGAAGAATTATCAGGGGGCTTTCCGGATACGCAGTATTTT. It codes for CSVEELSGGFPDTQYF.

The rearrangement uses TRBV10-1 and TRBJ2-2; unclear D gene. Germline values: CDR1 WNHNN, CDR2 SYGVQD (reference sequence). The CDR3 length is 13 residues. The V end lost 0 bases, the J end lost 7 bases, and 6 bases lay between the germline ends. The DNA of the CDR3 is TGCGCCAGCAGTGAGTCTTGGGGCGGGGAGCTGTTTTTT. This gives the protein CASSESWGGELFF.

The chain combines TRBV5-4 with TRBJ2-1; 10 bases line up with TRBD2. This CDR3 is 16 amino acids long. V lost 0 bases, J lost 5 bases, and 5 bases stayed unmatched. In germline, CDR1 is SGHNT, CDR2 YYREEE (reference sequence). The CDR3 nucleotides read TGTGCCAGCAGCTTGGGCAGCGGGAGGGCCGACAATGAGCAGTTCTTC. Its protein is CASSLGSGRADNEQFF.

The chain has TRBV27 and TRBJ2-7; 8 bases fit TRBD2. CDR3 length: 13 amino acids. J gave up 4 bases and V 5 bases, and 4 bases lay outside the gene matches. Germline loops: CDR1 MNHEY, CDR2 SMNVEV (reference sequence). In DNA form, the CDR3 reads TGTGCCAGCAGTAGGCTAGCGGGTTACGAGCAGTACTTC. This encodes CASSRLAGYEQYF.

This clone appeared once. The chain is built from TRBV27 and TRBJ1-5; D not resolved. The CDR3 extends over 11 amino acids. CDR1 and CDR2 (germline): MNHEY, SMNVEV (reference sequence). With 8 bases removed from V and 5 bases from J, the gap between germline ends came to 7 bases. Here the CDR3 reads CASGRDQPQHF. The CDR3 coding sequence is TGTGCCAGCGGCCGGGATCAGCCCCAGCATTTT.

The chain links TRBV15 to TRBJ1-3; a weak D match, TRBD1 (6 bases). The CDR3 is made up of 17 amino acids. Trimming removed 0 bases from V and 2 bases from J, with 14 bases in between. CDR1 and CDR2 from the germline V gene are LNHNV and YYDKDF (reference sequence). This CDR3 reads CATSRDANRDAGNTIYF. CDR3 DNA: TGTGCCACCAGCAGAGATGCTAACAGGGACGCTGGAAACACCATATATTTT.

This clone was observed a handful of times. The chain is built from TRBV6-5 and TRBJ1-1; the D gene is possibly TRBD1 (6 bases). V was clipped by 6 bases and J by 3 bases, with 11 bases between them. The CDR3 runs 13 residues. Germline CDR1 reads MNHEY; CDR2 reads SVGAGI. The CDR3: CASRSDSYTEAFF. The CDR3 region has the DNA TGTGCCAGCAGGTCGGACAGCTACACTGAAGCTTTCTTT.

The chain employs TRBV9 and TRBJ2-3; 8 bases are shared with TRBD2. Trimming cost V 0 bases and J 4 bases; bases outside gene matches: 16. Germline V gives CDR1 SGDLS, CDR2 YYNGEE. This CDR3 has 19 residues. The CDR3 DNA reads TGTGCCAGCAGCGTAGAGGGGGTGGTTAGTAGCGGGACGGCAGATACGCAGTATTTT. This sequence encodes CASSVEGVVSSGTADTQYF.

This sequence joins TRBV7-9 and TRBJ2-1; 14 bases map to TRBD2. This CDR3 has 15 amino acids. Germline V gene data show CDR1 as SEHNR and CDR2 as FQNEAQ (reference sequence). The V and J ends lost 2 bases and 7 bases, in that order; junction bases with no gene match: 1. CDR3 in DNA: TGTGCCAGCAGCTTACGACTAGCGGGAGGGAATGAGCAGTTCTTC. Translated: CASSLRLAGGNEQFF.

In this sample, this clone turned up once. The chain combines TRBV23-1 with TRBJ2-4, with TRBD2 identical over 13 bases. TRBV23-1 falls under the ORF class, with uncertain function. The junction had 9 bases not matched to a gene; V was cut back by 6 bases and J by 1 base. The CDR3 is 18 amino acids. CDR3: CASRRTSGSVGAKNIQYF. The CDR3 bases are TGCGCCAGCAGAAGGACTAGCGGGAGCGTGGGGGCCAAAAACATTCAGTACTTC.

There are a few counts of this clone. The CDR3 protein is CASSQDGLETQYF. CDR3 coding DNA: TGCGCCAGCAGCCAAGACGGGCTGGAGACCCAGTACTTC. This sequence joins TRBV4-1 and TRBJ2-5; D gene ambiguous. Trimming removed 0 bases from V and 5 bases from J, with 7 bases in between. CDR1 MGHRA and CDR2 YSYEKL come from the germline V gene. This CDR3 comprises 13 residues.

V and J are TRBV10-3 and TRBJ2-7; a weak D match, TRBD2 (5 bases). Trimming cost V 4 bases and J 2 bases, with 6 bases left between them. Germline CDR1 and CDR2: ENHRY and SYGVKD. CDR3 size: 12 residues. CDR3 sequence (DNA): TGTGCCATCAGTGGGGGAGCCTACGAGCAGTACTTC. Translation gives CAISGGAYEQYF.

V is TRBV4-1 and J is TRBJ2-1; 12 nucleotides line up with TRBD2. Germline CDR1 is MGHRA and CDR2 is YSYEKL. CDR3 length equals 15 residues. Trimming at V came to 2 bases and at J to 9 bases, leaving 5 bases not matched to a gene. The DNA of the CDR3 is TGCGCCAGCAGCCAACAACGGACTAGCGGGATTGAGCAGTTCTTC. Translation: CASSQQRTSGIEQFF.

This clone occurred a few times. The chain carries TRBV10-2 and TRBJ1-1; unclear D gene. Germline-derived CDR1 and CDR2 are WSHSY and SAAADI. The CDR3 is 12 amino acids. With 4 bases removed from V and 11 bases from J, the gap between germline ends came to 14 bases. The CDR3 region is CASSVQSERAFF. CDR3 nucleotide sequence: TGCGCCAGCAGTGTCCAGTCGGAAAGGGCTTTCTTT.

The chain combines TRBV18 with TRBJ2-2; D uncertain. V was shortened by 1 base and J by 2 bases, with 8 bases between the two germline ends. The CDR3 length is 15 residues. The germline CDR1 and CDR2 sequences are KGHSH and LQKENI. The CDR3, as DNA: TGTGCCAGCTCACCACGTCAGATCAACACCGGGGAGCTGTTTTTT. This encodes CASSPRQINTGELFF.

The genes are TRBV6-5 and TRBJ1-2, with D hard to call. This CDR3 is 12 amino acids long. Deletions cut 6 bases from V and 4 bases from J, with 9 bases between. The germline V gene encodes CDR1 MNHEY and CDR2 SVGAGI. CDR3 residues: CASSPDLYGYTF. The DNA for the CDR3 is TGTGCCAGCAGCCCGGATCTCTATGGCTACACCTTC.

This clone has at least ten counts. The chain carries TRBV5-1 and TRBJ2-7; D is perhaps TRBD2 (5 bases). Germline CDR1 is SGHRS and CDR2 is YFSETQ. V was cut by 4 bases and J by 5 bases, with 13 bases left in between. The CDR3 is made up of 13 amino acids. The CDR3 loop is CASSAGPGDEQYF. CDR3 DNA sequence: TGCGCCAGCAGCGCGGGCCCCGGAGACGAGCAGTACTTC. The complete variable domain, with remaining parts taken from reference TRBV5-1 and TRBJ2-7, reads KAGVTQTPRYLIKTRGQQVTLSCSPISGHRSVSWYQQTPGQGLQFLFEYFSETQRNKGNFPGRFSGRQFSNSRSEMNVSTLELGDSALYLCASSAGPGDEQYFGPGTRLTVT.